The clone carrying this T cell receptor beta chain came up a few times. The entry originates in a study of T-cell reconstitution after alpha-beta-depleted transplantation in children. The V gene's germline CDR1 is SGHRS and CDR2 YFSETQ. There are 14 residues in the CDR3. V lost 4 bases, J lost 4 bases, and 6 bases stayed unmatched. The authors prepared the TCRbeta library with unique molecular identifiers. TCRdb reanalysed the PCR reads using MiXCR and keeps one entry per CDR3 protein. The data hold roughly 500,000 distinct CDR3 sequences, with 30% to 35% observed a single time. The source is a human donor who donated a stem cell graft to a child with aplastic anemia. The sequencing used PBMCs from the stem cell graft donor, collected from the stem cell graft. The chain employs TRBV5-1 and TRBJ2-3; the match to TRBD2 covers 7 bases. The DNA for the CDR3 is TGCGCCAGCAGCGCGGGGAGGGTTGCAGATACGCAGTATTTT. Translated, it gives CASSAGRVADTQYF.